The 25 T cell receptor beta chains given below trace back to one sample, sequenced in a study of T cells in tuberculosis. TCRdb's copy holds only in-frame clones and misses some; the assay was immunoSEQ multiplex PCR. The sample lists roughly 60,000 clones, under 90% occurring once. Thawed, overnight-rested PBMC were stained with GMM-loaded CD1B tetramer, viability dye and anti-CD3, then sorted. The lipid loaded on the CD1B tetramers was C32 glucose monomycolate from Rhodococcus equi. Sequencing was performed on CD1b-GMM tetramer-negative cells sorted from PBMCs. The receptors here all came from an adult woman with latent tuberculosis.

In nucleotides, the CDR3 is TGTGCCAGCAGCCGGGGACACGGGAACTCTGGAAACACCATATATTTT. It encodes CASSRGHGNSGNTIYF. This rearrangement joins TRBV5-6 to TRBJ1-3; D is perhaps TRBD1 (6 bases). The V end was cut by 4 bases, the J end by 0 bases, with 14 bases between. The CDR3 is made up of 16 amino acids. Looked up from germline, CDR1 is SGHDT and CDR2 is YYEEEE. The full variable domain, rest sourced from reference TRBV5-6 and TRBJ1-3, is DAGVTQSPTHLIKTRGQQVTLRCSPKSGHDTVSWYQQALGQGPQFIFQYYEEEERQRGNFPDRFSGHQFPNYSSELNVNALLLGDSALYLCASSRGHGNSGNTIYFGEGSWLTVV.

The chain links TRBV6-6 to TRBJ2-7; possibly TRBD1 for D (5 bases). Between the trimmed V and J ends, which lost 3 bases and 1 base, there was a span of 10 bases. The CDR3 spans 14 residues. Germline CDR1 is MNHNY and CDR2 is SVGAGI (reference sequence). The CDR3 sequence: CASSYSRQSYEQYF. Here the CDR3 DNA reads TGTGCCAGCAGTTATTCTCGACAGTCCTACGAGCAGTACTTC.

Comments on this clone: The same CDR3 can be traced to other DNA sequences in this sample. This chain connects TRBV23-1 to TRBJ2-5, with D tentatively TRBD1 (6 bases). TRBV23-1 is marked as an open reading frame, function uncertain. The CDR3 covers 13 residues. The V end was cut by 3 bases, the J end by 5 bases, with 10 bases between. The CDR3 bases are TGCGCCAGCAGTCAGGCAGGGGTGGAGACCCAGTACTTC. Its protein product is CASSQAGVETQYF.

The chain carries TRBV30 and TRBJ1-2; TRBD1 matches at 9 bases. The junction had 12 bases not matched to a gene; V was cut back by 3 bases and J by 4 bases. CDR1 is GTSNPN, CDR2 SVGIG, per germline (reference sequence). The CDR3 loop spans 16 amino acids. DNA for the CDR3: TGTGCCTGGAGGAACCGGGGGACAGGGTTTAGCTATGGCTACACCTTC. It translates to CAWRNRGTGFSYGYTF.

This chain links TRBV7-2 with TRBJ2-4, with D perhaps matching TRBD1 (6 bases). Per germline, CDR1 SGHTA and CDR2 FQGNSA. This CDR3 has 14 amino acids. Deletions cut 5 bases from V and 5 bases from J, with 13 bases between. DNA of the CDR3: TGTGCCAGCAGCCAAGGGGGTGCGGAAAACATTCAGTACTTC. This gives the protein CASSQGGAENIQYF.

This chain joins TRBV27 and TRBJ2-7, with 14 bases fitting TRBD2. CDR3 length equals 15 residues. The ends lost 4 bases at V and 10 bases at J; junction bases unmatched: 9. Per germline, CDR1 MNHEY and CDR2 SMNVEV (reference sequence). The CDR3 coding sequence is TGTGCCAGCAGTTCGCTCTTGACTAGCGGGAGGGGTCAGTACTTC. This encodes CASSSLLTSGRGQYF.

The V call is TRBV11-2, the J call TRBJ2-5; maybe TRBD2 (5 bases). This CDR3 is 15 amino acids long. V lost 5 bases to trimming and J lost 5 bases, with 18 bases between them. The germline V gene has CDR1 SGHAT and CDR2 FQNNGV. The CDR3 sequence: CASSIHLEAAETQYF. Written as DNA, the CDR3 is TGTGCCAGCAGCATTCATTTGGAAGCGGCGGAGACCCAGTACTTC.

V and J are TRBV28 and TRBJ1-4, with TRBD1 matching 7 bases. V dropped 7 bases and J dropped 2; count of bases not matched to a gene: 7. The length of the CDR3 is 15 residues. In germline, CDR1 is MDHEN, CDR2 SYDVKM. The CDR3 reads CASKRQGDTNEKLFF. CDR3 bases: TGTGCCAGCAAGCGTCAGGGGGATACTAATGAAAAACTGTTTTTT.

The gene calls are TRBV19 and TRBJ1-2; possible D gene TRBD1, 6 bases. The CDR3 has 14 residues. Per germline, CDR1 LNHDA and CDR2 SQIVND (reference sequence). V gave up 2 bases and J gave up 8 bases, with 15 bases separating them. The CDR3 DNA is TGTGCCAGTAGTATACCAGGGGCGCGGTACGGCTACACCTTC. It codes for CASSIPGARYGYTF.

The CDR3 protein is CASSYRSSGAYEQYF. CDR3 bases: TGTGCCAGCAGTTACAGGTCTAGCGGGGCCTACGAGCAGTACTTC. V and J are TRBV6-5 and TRBJ2-7; 9 nucleotides align to TRBD2. The CDR3 loop spans 15 amino acids. The junction had 4 bases not matched to a gene; V was cut back by 2 bases and J by 2 bases. CDR1 MNHEY and CDR2 SVGAGI come from the germline V gene.

The gene calls are TRBV27 and TRBJ1-5, with 9 bases that match TRBD1. The length of the CDR3 is 14 residues. Germline V gene data show CDR1 as MNHEY and CDR2 as SMNVEV (reference sequence). V lost 6 bases to trimming and J lost 2 bases; unmatched junction nucleotides: 2. The CDR3 region is CASRRTGGNQPQHF. CDR3 DNA sequence: TGTGCCAGCAGACGGACAGGGGGCAATCAGCCCCAGCATTTT.

The genes are TRBV30 and TRBJ2-7; D call uncertain. CDR3 length: 11 amino acids. V lost 0 bases, J lost 7 bases, and 7 bases lay in between. Germline CDR1 and CDR2: GTSNPN and SVGIG (reference sequence). The CDR3 sequence: CAWSVLEEQYF. CDR3 nucleotides: TGTGCCTGGAGTGTACTGGAGGAGCAGTACTTC.

This chain uses TRBV19 with TRBJ1-6; D call uncertain. The CDR3 spans 15 residues. Germline V gene lookup returns CDR1 LNHDA and CDR2 SQIVND (reference sequence). With 1 base removed from V and 7 bases from J, the gap between germline ends came to 11 bases. The CDR3 reads CASSIGRRHNSPLHF. The CDR3 coding sequence is TGTGCCAGTAGTATAGGGAGAAGGCACAATTCACCCCTCCACTTT.

The chain links TRBV7-6 to TRBJ2-3; 7 bases are shared with TRBD2. This CDR3 contains 13 residues. The junction had 8 bases not matched to a gene; V was cut back by 5 bases and J by 9 bases. Germline V gene data show CDR1 as SGHVS and CDR2 as FNYEAQ. The CDR3 loop reads CASSPTSVGTQYF. CDR3 nucleotides: TGTGCCAGCAGCCCAACTAGCGTGGGGACGCAGTATTTT.

V gene TRBV7-9 combines with J gene TRBJ1-3; D is unresolved. The CDR3 covers 16 residues. Germline V gives CDR1 SEHNR, CDR2 FQNEAQ (reference sequence). The germline V and J ends were trimmed by 6 bases and 4 bases, with 19 bases remaining between them. The CDR3 loop reads CASSPPAGSAGNTIYF. In nucleotides, the CDR3 is TGTGCCAGCAGTCCCCCAGCGGGGAGTGCCGGAAACACCATATATTTT.

The chain recombines TRBV27 with TRBJ2-7; TRBD1 aligns across 10 bases. Trimming cost V 5 bases and J 6 bases; bases outside gene matches: 10. The CDR3 sequence is 15 residues long. CDR1 MNHEY and CDR2 SMNVEV come from the germline V gene (reference sequence). In nucleotides, the CDR3 is TGTGCCAGCAGTCCCCGGGACAGGGGAAGCCGCGAGCAGTACTTC. Amino acid sequence: CASSPRDRGSREQYF.

This chain uses TRBV7-2 with TRBJ2-2; a possible D gene is TRBD1 (6 bases). Germline loops: CDR1 SGHTA, CDR2 FQGNSA. Trimming took 1 base from V and 3 from J, leaving 12 bases between them. CDR3 length equals 16 residues. Written as DNA, the CDR3 is TGTGCCAGCAGCTTAGTTCCAGGGGTAGACACCGGGGAGCTGTTTTTT. Amino acids: CASSLVPGVDTGELFF.

This chain uses TRBV5-6 with TRBJ2-1; 7 bases agree with TRBD1. Germline V gene lookup returns CDR1 SGHDT and CDR2 YYEEEE. The CDR3 covers 15 residues. The V gene end was trimmed by 3 bases and the J gene end by 6 bases; junction bases not matched to a gene: 9. The CDR3 protein is CASSSKGGAPNEQFF. The CDR3 nucleotides are TGTGCCAGCAGCTCGAAAGGGGGCGCACCCAATGAGCAGTTCTTC.

The genes are TRBV2 and TRBJ1-2; unclear D gene. V was cut by 3 bases and J by 4 bases, with 9 bases left in between. The CDR3 is 13 amino acids. The germline gives CDR1 SNHLY, CDR2 FYNNEI. CDR3 DNA sequence: TGTGCCAGCAGTGAGCTGCAGGTCTATGGCTACACCTTC. Its protein product is CASSELQVYGYTF.

CDR3 protein: CASSLLGGAGELFF. The CDR3, as DNA: TGTGCCAGCAGCTTATTAGGGGGCGCCGGGGAGCTGTTTTTT. The gene calls are TRBV7-3 and TRBJ2-2, with 7 bases fitting TRBD1. Losses at the gene ends were 2 bases for V and 6 bases for J; bases not matched to a gene: 3. The CDR3 is 14 residues long. From germline, CDR1 is SGHTA and CDR2 FQGTGA.

This rearrangement joins TRBV2 to TRBJ2-7, with 13 bases fitting TRBD2. There are 15 residues in the CDR3. Losses at the gene ends were 4 bases for V and 6 bases for J; bases not matched to a gene: 6. Germline loops: CDR1 SNHLY, CDR2 FYNNEI. CDR3 sequence reads: CASSGLAGGLGEQYF. As DNA, the CDR3 is TGTGCCAGCAGTGGACTAGCGGGAGGCCTTGGCGAGCAGTACTTC.

The chain carries TRBV13 and TRBJ1-2; TRBD1 aligns across 8 bases. The germline V gene has CDR1 PRHDT and CDR2 FYEKMQ (reference sequence). The trim removed 0 bases at V and 6 bases at J, leaving 6 bases unmatched. This CDR3 contains 15 residues. The DNA for the CDR3 is TGTGCCAGCAGCTTAGGTGGCAGGGGGCGACATGGCTACACCTTC. Its protein is CASSLGGRGRHGYTF.

The chain couples TRBV12-5 to TRBJ1-5; 9 bases align to TRBD1. Germline V gene sequence: CDR1 LGHNT, CDR2 FRNRAP. This CDR3 contains 12 residues. Trimming removed 5 bases from V and 7 bases from J; junction bases left unmatched: 0. The CDR3 loop is CASGDRGQPQHF. In nucleotides, the CDR3 is TGTGCTAGTGGTGACAGGGGGCAGCCCCAGCATTTT.

This clone has a single count. The chain has TRBV28 and TRBJ2-6, with D possibly TRBD2 on 6 matching bases. Germline values: CDR1 MDHEN, CDR2 SYDVKM. The CDR3 is made up of 14 amino acids. V lost 8 bases to trimming and J lost 0 bases, with 8 bases between them. DNA for the CDR3: TGTGCCAGCGGGGAGGTCTCTGGGGCCAACGTCCTGACTTTC. Protein: CASGEVSGANVLTF.

The genes are TRBV11-2 and TRBJ1-3; TRBD1 might be the D (6 bases). Germline V gives CDR1 SGHAT, CDR2 FQNNGV. V was shortened by 4 bases and J by 4 bases, with 11 bases between the two germline ends. CDR3 size: 14 residues. The CDR3 nucleotides are TGTGCCAGCAGCTACTTCGACAGGGGAAACACCATATATTTT. It specifies CASSYFDRGNTIYF.